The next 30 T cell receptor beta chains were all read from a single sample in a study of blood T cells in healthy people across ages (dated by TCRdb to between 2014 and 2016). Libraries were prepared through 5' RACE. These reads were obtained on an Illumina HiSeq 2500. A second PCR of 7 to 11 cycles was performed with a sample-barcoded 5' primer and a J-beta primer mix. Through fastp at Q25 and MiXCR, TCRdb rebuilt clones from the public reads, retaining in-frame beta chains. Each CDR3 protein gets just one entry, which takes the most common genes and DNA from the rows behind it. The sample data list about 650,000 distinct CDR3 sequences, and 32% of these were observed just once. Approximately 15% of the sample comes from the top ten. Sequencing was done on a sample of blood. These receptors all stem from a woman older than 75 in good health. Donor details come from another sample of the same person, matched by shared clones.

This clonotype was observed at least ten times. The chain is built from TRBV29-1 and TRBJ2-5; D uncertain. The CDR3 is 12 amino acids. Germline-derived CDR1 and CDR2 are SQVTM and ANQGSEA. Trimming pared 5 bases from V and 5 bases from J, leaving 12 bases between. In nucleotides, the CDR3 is TGCAGCGTTCGGACGGACCGGGAGACCCAGTACTTC. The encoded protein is CSVRTDRETQYF.

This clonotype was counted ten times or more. CDR3 bases: TGCGCCAGCAGCGGGACACGAATAGATAATGAGCAGTTCTTC. Translating gives CASSGTRIDNEQFF. V and J are TRBV5-1 and TRBJ2-1; D might be TRBD1 (6 bases). This CDR3 region has 14 residues. Germline V gene data show CDR1 as SGHRS and CDR2 as YFSETQ. V lost 4 bases, J lost 7 bases, and 15 bases lay in between.

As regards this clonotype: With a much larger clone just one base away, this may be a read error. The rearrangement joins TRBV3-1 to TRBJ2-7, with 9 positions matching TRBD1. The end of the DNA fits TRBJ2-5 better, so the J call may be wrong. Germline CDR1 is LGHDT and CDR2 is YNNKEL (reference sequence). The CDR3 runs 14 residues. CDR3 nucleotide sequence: TGTGCCAACAGCCGGACAGGGGCTGGAGAGACCCAGTACTTC. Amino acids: CANSRTGAGETQYF.

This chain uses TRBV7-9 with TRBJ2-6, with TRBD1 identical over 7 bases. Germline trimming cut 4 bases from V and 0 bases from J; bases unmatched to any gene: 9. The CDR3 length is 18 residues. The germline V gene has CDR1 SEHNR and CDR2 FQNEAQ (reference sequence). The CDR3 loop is CASSSPTGVVSGANVLTF. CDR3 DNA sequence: TGTGCCAGCAGCTCACCAACAGGGGTGGTCTCTGGGGCCAACGTCCTGACTTTC.

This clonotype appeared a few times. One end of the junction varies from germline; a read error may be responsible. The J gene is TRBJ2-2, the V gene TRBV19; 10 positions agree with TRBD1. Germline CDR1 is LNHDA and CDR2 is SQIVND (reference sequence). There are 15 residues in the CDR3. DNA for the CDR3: TGTGCCAGTAGACCGGGACAGGGGATAACCGGGGAGTTGTTTTTT. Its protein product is CASRPGQGITGELFF.

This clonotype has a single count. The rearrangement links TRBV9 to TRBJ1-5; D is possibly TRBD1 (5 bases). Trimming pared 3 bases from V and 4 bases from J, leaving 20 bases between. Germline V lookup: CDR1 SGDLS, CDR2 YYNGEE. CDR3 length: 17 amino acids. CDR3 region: CASSEQGRRQENQPQHF. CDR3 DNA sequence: TGTGCCAGCAGCGAGCAGGGCCGACGACAAGAGAATCAGCCCCAGCATTTT.

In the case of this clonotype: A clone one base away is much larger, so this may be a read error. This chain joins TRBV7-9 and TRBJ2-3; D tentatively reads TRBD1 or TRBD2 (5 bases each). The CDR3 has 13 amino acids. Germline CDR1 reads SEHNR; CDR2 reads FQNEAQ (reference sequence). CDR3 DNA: TGTGCCAGCAGCTTTGGGGGTCCAGATGCGCAGTATTTT. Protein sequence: CASSFGGPDAQYF.

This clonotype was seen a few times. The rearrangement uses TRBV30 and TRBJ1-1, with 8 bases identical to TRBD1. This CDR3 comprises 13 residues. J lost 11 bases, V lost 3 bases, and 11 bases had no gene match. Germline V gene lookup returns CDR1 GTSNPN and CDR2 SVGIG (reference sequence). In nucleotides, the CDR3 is TGTGCCTGGAGGACAGGGGTAGGGGGAGAGGCTTTCTTT. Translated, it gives CAWRTGVGGEAFF. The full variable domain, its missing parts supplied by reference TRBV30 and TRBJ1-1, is SQTIHQWPATLVQPVGSPLSLECTVEGTSNPNLYWYRQAAGRGLQLLFYSVGIGQISSEVPQNLSASRPQDRQFILSSKKLLLSDSGFYLCAWRTGVGGEAFFGQGTRLTVV.

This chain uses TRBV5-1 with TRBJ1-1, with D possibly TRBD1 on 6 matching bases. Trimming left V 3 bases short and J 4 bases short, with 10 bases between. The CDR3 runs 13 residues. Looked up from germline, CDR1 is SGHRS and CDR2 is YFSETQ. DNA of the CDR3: TGCGCCAGCAGCTACAGGGTGAGCACTGAAGCTTTCTTT. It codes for CASSYRVSTEAFF. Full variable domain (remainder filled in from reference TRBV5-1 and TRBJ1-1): KAGVTQTPRYLIKTRGQQVTLSCSPISGHRSVSWYQQTPGQGLQFLFEYFSETQRNKGNFPGRFSGRQFSNSRSEMNVSTLELGDSALYLCASSYRVSTEAFFGQGTRLTVV.

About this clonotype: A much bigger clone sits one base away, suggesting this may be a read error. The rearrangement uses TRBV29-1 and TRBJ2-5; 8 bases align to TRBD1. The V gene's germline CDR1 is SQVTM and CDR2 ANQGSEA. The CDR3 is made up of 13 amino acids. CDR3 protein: CSVESGTGVPAHF. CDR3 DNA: TGCAGCGTTGAATCCGGGACAGGTGTCCCGGCGCACTTC.

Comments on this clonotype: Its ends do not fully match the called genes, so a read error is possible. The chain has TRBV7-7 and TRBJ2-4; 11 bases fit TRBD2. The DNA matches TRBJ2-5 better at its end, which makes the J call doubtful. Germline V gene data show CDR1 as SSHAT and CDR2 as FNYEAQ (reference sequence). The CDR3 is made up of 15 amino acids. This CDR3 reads CVSSSLAGGLETQYF. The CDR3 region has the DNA TGTGTCAGCAGCTCCCTAGCGGGGGGCCTGGAGACCCAGTACTTC.

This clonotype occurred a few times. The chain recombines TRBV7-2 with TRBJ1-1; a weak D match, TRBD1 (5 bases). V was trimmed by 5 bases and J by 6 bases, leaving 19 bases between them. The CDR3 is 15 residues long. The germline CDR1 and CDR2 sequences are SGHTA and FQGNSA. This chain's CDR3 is CASSKNQGFRAEAFF. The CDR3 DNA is TGTGCCAGCAGCAAGAATCAGGGTTTTAGGGCTGAAGCTTTCTTT.

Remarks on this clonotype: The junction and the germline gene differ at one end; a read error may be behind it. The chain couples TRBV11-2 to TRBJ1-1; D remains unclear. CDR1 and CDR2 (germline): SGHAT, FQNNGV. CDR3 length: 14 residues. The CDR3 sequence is CASSLVFVNAEAFF. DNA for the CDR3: TGTGCCAGCAGCTTAGTTTTCGTGAACGCTGAAGCTTTCTTT.

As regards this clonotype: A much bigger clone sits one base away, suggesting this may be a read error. The CDR3 here is CSARGGGEFDSPLHF. CDR3 in DNA: TGCAGTGCTAGGGGAGGGGGCGAATTCGATTCACCCCTCCACTTT. J is TRBJ1-6 and V is TRBV20-1, with 7 bases identical to TRBD1. V trimming: 3 bases; J trimming: 8 bases; junction bases outside the gene matches: 10. Germline values: CDR1 DFQATT, CDR2 SNEGSKA (reference sequence). There are 15 residues in the CDR3.

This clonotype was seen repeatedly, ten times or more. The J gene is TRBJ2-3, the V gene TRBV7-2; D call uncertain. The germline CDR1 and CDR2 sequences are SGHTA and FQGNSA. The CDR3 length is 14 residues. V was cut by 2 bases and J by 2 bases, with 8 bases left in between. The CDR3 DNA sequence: TGTGCCAGCAGCTTACGGGCAGTCACAGATACGCAGTATTTT. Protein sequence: CASSLRAVTDTQYF.

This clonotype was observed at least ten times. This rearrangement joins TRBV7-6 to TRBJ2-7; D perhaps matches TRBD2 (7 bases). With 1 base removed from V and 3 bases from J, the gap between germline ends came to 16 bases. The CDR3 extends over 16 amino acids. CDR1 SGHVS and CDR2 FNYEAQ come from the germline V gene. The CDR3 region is CASSLGGGEGVYEQYF. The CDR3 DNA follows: TGTGCCAGCAGCTTAGGGGGAGGGGAGGGGGTCTACGAGCAGTACTTC.

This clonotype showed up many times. CDR3 amino acids: CASSLSGTRFYEQYF. CDR3 nucleotides: TGTGCCAGCAGCTTAAGCGGGACTAGATTCTACGAGCAGTACTTC. V and J are TRBV7-2 and TRBJ2-7; TRBD2 aligns across 8 bases. Germline trimming cut 2 bases from V and 3 bases from J; bases unmatched to any gene: 6. This CDR3 comprises 15 residues. Germline V gene lookup returns CDR1 SGHTA and CDR2 FQGNSA.

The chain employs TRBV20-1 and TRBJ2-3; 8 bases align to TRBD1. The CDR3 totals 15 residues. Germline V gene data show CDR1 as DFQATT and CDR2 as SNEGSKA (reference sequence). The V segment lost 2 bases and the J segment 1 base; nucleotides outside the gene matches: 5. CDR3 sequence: CSARTGTGGTDTQYF. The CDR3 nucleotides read TGCAGTGCTAGAACCGGGACAGGCGGCACAGATACGCAGTATTTT.

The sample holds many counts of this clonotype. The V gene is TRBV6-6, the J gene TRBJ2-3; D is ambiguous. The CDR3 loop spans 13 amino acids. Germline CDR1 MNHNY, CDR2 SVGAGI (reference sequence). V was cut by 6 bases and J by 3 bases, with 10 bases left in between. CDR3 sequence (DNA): TGTGCCAGCAGCTACCCTACGACAGATACGCAGTATTTT. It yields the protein CASSYPTTDTQYF.

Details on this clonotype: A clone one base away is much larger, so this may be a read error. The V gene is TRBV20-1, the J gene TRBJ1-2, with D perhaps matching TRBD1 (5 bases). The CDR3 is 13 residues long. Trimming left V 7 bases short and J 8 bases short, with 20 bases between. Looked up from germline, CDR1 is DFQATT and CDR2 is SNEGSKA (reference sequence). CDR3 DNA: TGCAGTGTTTGGACAAGGACTTGGAGGGGCTACACCTTC. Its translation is CSVWTRTWRGYTF.

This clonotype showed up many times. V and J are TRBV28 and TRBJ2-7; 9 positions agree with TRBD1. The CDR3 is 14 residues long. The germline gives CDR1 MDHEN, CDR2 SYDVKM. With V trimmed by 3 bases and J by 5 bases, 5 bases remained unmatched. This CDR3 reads CASSFWTGVNEQYF. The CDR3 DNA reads TGTGCCAGCAGTTTCTGGACAGGGGTAAACGAGCAGTACTTC.

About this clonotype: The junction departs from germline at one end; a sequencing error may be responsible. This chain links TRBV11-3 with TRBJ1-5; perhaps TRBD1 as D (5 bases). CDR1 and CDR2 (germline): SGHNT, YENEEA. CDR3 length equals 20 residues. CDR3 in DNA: TGTGCCAGCGGCTTAAGGACTCCCGGGACCCCCCCTGGGAGCAATCAGCCCCAGCATTTT. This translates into CASGLRTPGTPPGSNQPQHF.

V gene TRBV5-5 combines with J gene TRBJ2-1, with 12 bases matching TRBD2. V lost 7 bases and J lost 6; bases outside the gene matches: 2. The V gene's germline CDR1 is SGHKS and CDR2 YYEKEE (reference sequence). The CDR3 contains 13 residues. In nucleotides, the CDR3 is TGTGCCAGCGGGGGACTAGCGGGCAATGAGCAGTTCTTC. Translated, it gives CASGGLAGNEQFF.

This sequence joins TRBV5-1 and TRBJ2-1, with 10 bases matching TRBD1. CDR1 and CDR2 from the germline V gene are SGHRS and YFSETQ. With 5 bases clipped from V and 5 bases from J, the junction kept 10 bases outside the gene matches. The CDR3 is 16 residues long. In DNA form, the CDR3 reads TGCGCCAGCAGAATACCGGGACAGGGGCATCACAATGAGCAGTTCTTC. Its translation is CASRIPGQGHHNEQFF.

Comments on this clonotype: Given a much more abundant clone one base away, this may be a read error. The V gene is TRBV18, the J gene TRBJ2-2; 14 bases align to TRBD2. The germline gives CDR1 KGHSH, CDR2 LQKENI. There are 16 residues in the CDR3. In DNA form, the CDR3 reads TGTGTCAGCCCCGGACTAGCGGGGGGAAACACCGGGGAGCTGTTTTTT. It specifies CVSPGLAGGNTGELFF.

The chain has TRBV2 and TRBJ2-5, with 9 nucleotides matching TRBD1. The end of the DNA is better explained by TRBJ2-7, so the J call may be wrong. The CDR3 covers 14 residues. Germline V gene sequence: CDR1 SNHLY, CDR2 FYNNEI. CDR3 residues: CASSVSTGGYEQYF. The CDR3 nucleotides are TGTGCCAGCAGTGTATCGACAGGGGGCTACGAGCAGTACTTC.

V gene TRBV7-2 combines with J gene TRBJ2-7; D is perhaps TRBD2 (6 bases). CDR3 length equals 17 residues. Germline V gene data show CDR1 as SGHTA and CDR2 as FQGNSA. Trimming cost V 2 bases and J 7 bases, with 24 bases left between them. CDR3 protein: CASSLSKGGAVYNEQYF. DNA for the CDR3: TGTGCCAGCAGCTTAAGTAAAGGCGGGGCTGTATACAATGAGCAGTACTTC.

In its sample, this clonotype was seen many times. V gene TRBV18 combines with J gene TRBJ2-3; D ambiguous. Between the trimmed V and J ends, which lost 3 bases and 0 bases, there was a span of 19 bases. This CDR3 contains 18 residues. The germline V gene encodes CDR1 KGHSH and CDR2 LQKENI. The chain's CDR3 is CASSPRVFAGYSTDTQYF. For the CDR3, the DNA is TGTGCCAGCTCACCCCGGGTGTTTGCAGGTTATAGCACAGATACGCAGTATTTT.

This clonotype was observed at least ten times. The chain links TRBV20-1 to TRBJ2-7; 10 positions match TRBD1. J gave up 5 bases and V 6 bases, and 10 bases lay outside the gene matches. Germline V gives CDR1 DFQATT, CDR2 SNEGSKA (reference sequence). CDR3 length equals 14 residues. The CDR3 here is CSALRTGGTNEQYF. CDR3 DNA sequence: TGCAGTGCACTAAGGACAGGGGGTACTAACGAGCAGTACTTC.

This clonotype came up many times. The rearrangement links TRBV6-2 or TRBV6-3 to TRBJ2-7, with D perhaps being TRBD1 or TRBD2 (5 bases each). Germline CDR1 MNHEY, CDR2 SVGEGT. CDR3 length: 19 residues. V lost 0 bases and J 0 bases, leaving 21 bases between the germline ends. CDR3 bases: TGTGCCAGCAGTTACTCGAAAGTTCCGGGGCAGGAGAGCTCCTACGAGCAGTACTTC. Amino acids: CASSYSKVPGQESSYEQYF.